This TCR beta chain was captured in a study of control samples from healthy donors and cancer patients. V shed 0 bases and J shed 6 bases, with 9 bases lying between them. The CDR3 has 14 amino acids. The germline CDR1 and CDR2 sequences are SGDLS and YYNGEE. The assay was immunoSEQ multiplex PCR, and TCRdb's table has in-frame clones only and misses some. The data hold under 85,000 clones, with around four fifths observed a single time. Sequencing was done on a sample of PBMCs. The clonotype originates from a woman in her 50s with lung cancer. The chain uses TRBV9 and TRBJ2-2; D is perhaps TRBD1 (5 bases). DNA of the CDR3: TGTGCCAGCAGCGTAGTAGGGGTATCCGGGGAGCTGTTTTTT. It translates to CASSVVGVSGELFF.